Presented here are 17 T cell receptor beta chains from one specimen sequenced in a study. TCRdb reprocessed the 5' RACE reads via MiXCR and lists one record per CDR3 protein. In the table there are roughly 13,000 distinct CDR3 sequences, 20% to 30% of which are singletons. The sequencing sample was made of naive CD4+ T cells sorted from blood. Subset noted: naive CD4+ T cells, CD4+CD45RA+CD25-. Every receptor here comes from a female donor with breast cancer.

This clonotype has a count of ten or more. V gene TRBV29-1 combines with J gene TRBJ2-1, with D unresolved. Germline V gene data show CDR1 as SQVTM and CDR2 as ANQGSEA. V was shortened by 7 bases and J by 4 bases, with 14 bases between the two germline ends. The CDR3 has 13 amino acids. This CDR3 reads CSAGPTQYNEQFF. In DNA form, the CDR3 reads TGCAGCGCTGGCCCGACACAATACAATGAGCAGTTCTTC.

This chain connects TRBV5-1 to TRBJ2-1; no clear D gene. The CDR3 is 12 residues long. Trimming pared 7 bases from V and 3 bases from J, leaving 8 bases between. Germline CDR1 and CDR2: SGHRS and YFSETQ. The CDR3 DNA is TGCGCCAGCGGCCCCGGCTACAATGAGCAGTTCTTC. Translation: CASGPGYNEQFF. Using reference TRBV5-1 and TRBJ2-1 for the parts outside the CDR3, the full variable domain is KAGVTQTPRYLIKTRGQQVTLSCSPISGHRSVSWYQQTPGQGLQFLFEYFSETQRNKGNFPGRFSGRQFSNSRSEMNVSTLELGDSALYLCASGPGYNEQFFGPGTRLTVL.

The V call is TRBV7-3, the J call TRBJ2-1; D possibly corresponds to TRBD2 (6 bases). Germline-derived CDR1 and CDR2 are SGHTA and FQGTGA. The length of the CDR3 is 12 residues. V lost 5 bases and J 7 bases, leaving 9 bases between the germline ends. The CDR3 is CASSTSPNEQFF. The DNA for the CDR3 is TGTGCCAGCAGCACTAGCCCTAATGAGCAGTTCTTC.

The rearrangement joins TRBV20-1 to TRBJ1-5; D is unclear. V lost 6 bases and J lost 1, with 10 bases in between. The CDR3 has 13 residues. Germline-derived CDR1 and CDR2 are DFQATT and SNEGSKA (reference sequence). Written as DNA, the CDR3 is TGCAGTGCGGGCACGCTGAGCAATCAGCCCCAGCATTTT. Amino acid sequence: CSAGTLSNQPQHF.

This clonotype was seen a handful of times. This may be a read error: a much more frequent sequence differs by one nucleotide. The V and J genes are TRBV9 and TRBJ1-5; D not resolved. The germline CDR1 and CDR2 sequences are SGDLS and YYNGEE. The V end lost 1 base, the J end lost 6 bases, and 11 bases lay between the germline ends. CDR3 length: 14 residues. The CDR3 loop is CASSVTSGSQPQHF. Written as DNA, the CDR3 is TGTGCCAGCAGCGTAACCTCGGGCAGTCAGCCCCAGCATTTT.

This clonotype was seen at least ten times. The chain carries TRBV7-9 and TRBJ2-3; possible D gene TRBD2, 6 bases. The V end lost 5 bases, the J end lost 0 bases, and 12 bases lay between the germline ends. The CDR3 runs 15 residues. Germline CDR1 and CDR2: SEHNR and FQNEAQ (reference sequence). The DNA for the CDR3 is TGTGCCAGCAGCACCAGGGACTCTAGCACAGATACGCAGTATTTT. Its translation is CASSTRDSSTDTQYF.

This clonotype was observed many times. CDR3 in DNA: TGCGCCAGCAGCTTGGGGTCAGGGGGATCCTACAATGAGCAGTTCTTC. Translated, it gives CASSLGSGGSYNEQFF. The genes are TRBV5-1 and TRBJ2-1, with 7 bases aligning to TRBD1. CDR1 and CDR2 from the germline V gene are SGHRS and YFSETQ. The ends lost 0 bases at V and 1 base at J; junction bases unmatched: 4. This CDR3 has 16 residues.

This clonotype has only a few counts. This chain connects TRBV11-2 to TRBJ2-2, with no clear D. Trimming cost V 2 bases and J 1 base, with 11 bases left between them. The CDR3 is 16 amino acids. Germline CDR1 SGHAT, CDR2 FQNNGV. CDR3 in amino acids: CASSLFVRGNTGELFF. In DNA, the CDR3 is TGTGCCAGCAGCTTATTTGTTCGCGGGAACACCGGGGAGCTGTTTTTT. The full variable domain, completed using reference TRBV11-2 and TRBJ2-2, is EAGVAQSPRYKIIEKRQSVAFWCNPISGHATLYWYQQILGQGPKLLIQFQNNGVVDDSQLPKDRFSAERLKGVDSTLKIQPAKLEDSAVYLCASSLFVRGNTGELFFGEGSRLTVL.

This clonotype is deemed medium-sized. The V call is TRBV6-1, the J call TRBJ2-1, with D unresolved. The germline V gene encodes CDR1 MNHNS and CDR2 SASEGT. This CDR3 comprises 15 residues. V lost 5 bases to trimming and J lost 0 bases, with 11 bases between them. Here the CDR3 reads CASSFELVSYNEQFF. The CDR3 region has the DNA TGTGCCAGCAGTTTCGAATTAGTCTCCTACAATGAGCAGTTCTTC.

The genes are TRBV20-1 and TRBJ1-6, with 10 bases aligning to TRBD1. V shed 3 bases, J shed 9 bases, and the junction held 5 bases outside the gene matches. Per germline, CDR1 DFQATT and CDR2 SNEGSKA (reference sequence). The CDR3 totals 14 residues. CDR3 region: CSASGTGDGSPLHF. CDR3 nucleotide sequence: TGCAGTGCTAGCGGGACAGGGGATGGTTCACCCCTCCACTTT.

The V call is TRBV5-4, the J call TRBJ2-1; the match to TRBD2 covers 9 bases. J gave up 4 bases and V 0 bases, and 5 bases lay outside the gene matches. Germline V lookup: CDR1 SGHNT, CDR2 YYREEE (reference sequence). The CDR3 is made up of 16 amino acids. The CDR3 sequence is CASSLVISGSYNEQFF. In DNA form, the CDR3 reads TGTGCCAGCAGCTTGGTCATTAGCGGGAGTTACAATGAGCAGTTCTTC.

In its sample, this clonotype was seen many times. The rearrangement uses TRBV12-3 or TRBV12-4 and TRBJ2-7; possibly TRBD1 for D (5 bases). The CDR3 has 14 amino acids. Trimming cost V 1 base and J 5 bases, with 12 bases left between them. The CDR3 is CASSLGRVWDEQYF. DNA of the CDR3: TGTGCCAGCAGTTTAGGCAGGGTGTGGGACGAGCAGTACTTC.

A few counts support this clonotype. The chain links TRBV5-1 to TRBJ2-1; 8 bases are shared with TRBD2. This CDR3 is built from 16 residues. The V segment lost 1 base and the J segment 0 bases; nucleotides outside the gene matches: 3. CDR1 is SGHRS and CDR2 is YFSETQ in the germline V gene. Here the CDR3 DNA reads TGCGCCAGCAGCTTGACTAGCGGACTCTCCTACAATGAGCAGTTCTTC. It codes for CASSLTSGLSYNEQFF.

This clonotype was observed a handful of times. The rearrangement links TRBV14 to TRBJ1-4; 9 bases line up with TRBD1. Germline CDR1 is SGHDN and CDR2 is FVKESK. The CDR3 totals 14 residues. Trimming took 4 bases from V and 8 from J; bases not matched to a gene: 5. The CDR3 sequence is CASSRGQGGEKLFF. The CDR3 DNA follows: TGTGCCAGCAGCCGGGGACAGGGCGGGGAAAAACTGTTTTTT.

This clonotype was seen ten or more times. This sequence joins TRBV3-1 and TRBJ2-1; TRBD2 agrees at 11 bases. This CDR3 region has 15 residues. Germline loops: CDR1 LGHDT, CDR2 YNNKEL (reference sequence). V trimming: 3 bases; J trimming: 9 bases; junction bases outside the gene matches: 7. The CDR3 DNA reads TGTGCCAGCAGCCAGTTAGCGGGAGGGCCCGGTGAGCAGTTCTTC. Amino acid sequence: CASSQLAGGPGEQFF.

This clonotype has ten or more counts. The chain has TRBV5-4 and TRBJ2-2; no reliable D call. The CDR3 totals 13 residues. Germline values: CDR1 SGHNT, CDR2 YYREEE (reference sequence). V dropped 5 bases and J dropped 5 bases, with 10 bases sitting between them. The CDR3 sequence: CASSPGPTGELFF. CDR3 DNA sequence: TGTGCCAGCAGTCCTGGACCGACCGGGGAGCTGTTTTTT.

Concerning this clonotype: A read error may produce the germline difference seen at one junction end. V usage is TRBV4-1 and J usage is TRBJ1-4; maybe TRBD1 (5 bases). Germline CDR1 MGHRA, CDR2 YSYEKL. The CDR3 spans 15 residues. This CDR3 reads CASNQVRGGNEKLFF. The CDR3 DNA is TGCGCCAGCAACCAAGTGCGGGGGGGTAATGAAAAGCTGTTTTTT.